This paragraph covers one T cell receptor beta chain sequence. What it binds is not known. The data were obtained in a study of T cell repertoires in cytomegalovirus infection. On the study more broadly: Alongside well-studied HLA-B-restricted CMV epitopes, recently identified HLA-C-restricted CMV epitopes were also used.

MiXCR, run by TCRdb on the reads, gives a single entry per CDR3 protein. The sample comprises 830,000 or so distinct CDR3 sequences, approximately 32% of which are singletons, and roughly an eighth rests with the top ten. V was clipped by 2 bases and J by 3 bases; unmatched bases: 6. This CDR3 is built from 16 residues. The germline V gene encodes CDR1 SGHVS and CDR2 FNYEAQ. This chain uses TRBV7-6 with TRBJ1-4, with 7 bases matching TRBD1. Specimen: cultured CD8+ T cells from PBMCs, collected from culture after CMV antigen stimulation. The source of this sequence is a human donor in good health (CMV status not recorded). Some clones in this sample may be carry-over from other donors' samples. CDR3 DNA sequence: TGTGCCAGCAGCTTAAACGCGGGGACAGCTAATGAAAAACTGTTTTTT. It encodes CASSLNAGTANEKLFF.